These 9 T cell receptor beta chains came from one sample sequenced in a study of blood T cells in healthy people across ages. Next came a second PCR, run for about 7 to 12 cycles, which used a sample-barcoded 5' primer along with a J-beta primer mix. Via MiXCR, TCRdb re-called the 5' RACE reads, giving one row per CDR3 protein. The sample has 1.5 million to 2 million distinct CDR3 sequences; about 30% are singletons. The sample consisted of blood. These receptors all stem from a woman aged 25 to 39 in good health.

Only a few counts were recorded for this clonotype. The gene calls are TRBV2 and TRBJ2-1, with D possibly matching TRBD2 (6 bases). V was clipped by 3 bases and J by 12 bases, with 9 bases between them. CDR3 length: 11 residues. The germline V gene encodes CDR1 SNHLY and CDR2 FYNNEI. This CDR3 is CASSEWEVQFF. CDR3 nucleotide sequence: TGTGCCAGCAGTGAGTGGGAGGTGCAGTTCTTC.

This clonotype has ten or more counts. V is TRBV6-2 or TRBV6-3 and J is TRBJ2-7; 9 bases are a match to TRBD1. The CDR3 runs 14 residues. CDR1 is MNHEY and CDR2 is SVGEGT in the germline V gene. V trimming: 6 bases; J trimming: 1 base; junction bases outside the gene matches: 4. CDR3 protein: CASRRGQGSYEQYF. CDR3 bases: TGTGCCAGCAGACGCGGACAGGGGTCCTACGAGCAGTACTTC.

Details on this clonotype: The CDR3 end shows no conserved phenylalanine or tryptophan, and so a read error is likely. The V call is TRBV11-2, the J call TRBJ1-2; the D is unclear. The germline CDR1 and CDR2 sequences are SGHAT and FQNNGV. This CDR3 is 13 amino acids long. V was shortened by 5 bases and J by 7 bases, with 14 bases between the two germline ends. CDR3 sequence: CASSPWTEAGYTC. CDR3 bases: TGTGCCAGCAGCCCTTGGACTGAAGCTGGCTACACCTGC.

This chain uses TRBV7-2 with TRBJ2-2, with no clear D. Trimming pared 5 bases from V and 5 bases from J, leaving 12 bases between. The CDR3 has 14 amino acids. Germline CDR1 reads SGHTA; CDR2 reads FQGNSA. CDR3 coding DNA: TGTGCCAGCAGCACTCAGCAGACGACCGGGGAGCTGTTTTTT. Its protein is CASSTQQTTGELFF.

In this sample, this clonotype turned up a few times. This may stem from a read error, because a much larger clone lies one nucleotide away. The chain is built from TRBV11-2 and TRBJ2-1; no clear D. The J call may be mistaken, given a closer DNA end match to TRBJ2-7. CDR3 size: 13 residues. The V gene's germline CDR1 is SGHAT and CDR2 FQNNGV. CDR3 DNA sequence: TGTGCCAGCAGCTTCCGGAGCAACAATGAGCAGTACTTC. This translates into CASSFRSNNEQYF.

This clonotype has a handful of counts. The chain is built from TRBV7-2 and TRBJ2-2; 16 bases map to TRBD2. The CDR3 is made up of 17 amino acids. Germline values: CDR1 SGHTA, CDR2 FQGNSA. Unmatched junction bases numbered 6, after V lost 5 bases and J lost 6 bases. The CDR3 DNA sequence: TGTGCCAGCAGCCCTCTAGGGACTAGCGGGAGGGCCGGGGAGCTGTTTTTT. This sequence encodes CASSPLGTSGRAGELFF.

The genes are TRBV7-7 and TRBJ2-3; 12 bases map to TRBD2. Trimming removed 5 bases from V and 1 base from J; junction bases left unmatched: 10. This CDR3 region has 18 residues. CDR1 SSHAT and CDR2 FNYEAQ come from the germline V gene (reference sequence). CDR3 DNA sequence: TGTGCCAGCAGCCCGCTTACTAGCGGGGGGAAAGGCACAGATACGCAGTATTTT. This codes for CASSPLTSGGKGTDTQYF.

The rearrangement joins TRBV11-2 to TRBJ1-5; D not certain. The CDR3 contains 15 residues. In germline, CDR1 is SGHAT, CDR2 FQNNGV. V was pared by 5 bases and J by 4 bases, with 15 bases between. The CDR3 sequence: CASSPGRVRNQPQHF. DNA for the CDR3: TGTGCCAGCAGCCCGGGCCGGGTTAGGAATCAGCCCCAGCATTTT.

This clonotype has only a few counts. The J gene is TRBJ2-3, the V gene TRBV5-1; D unresolved. CDR1 SGHRS and CDR2 YFSETQ come from the germline V gene. This CDR3 contains 15 residues. The ends were cut back, 4 bases at V and 0 bases at J, with 12 bases in the middle. This chain's CDR3 is CASSAYMSSTDTQYF. The CDR3 DNA reads as TGCGCCAGCAGCGCGTACATGTCTAGCACAGATACGCAGTATTTT.